This is a list of T cell receptor beta chains from one sample in a study of spatial heterogeneity in lung cancer. TCRdb reanalysed the 5' RACE reads using MiXCR and keeps one entry per CDR3 protein. The sample yields 43,000 or so distinct CDR3 sequences, 12% seen once. The starting material was PBMCs, obtained at follow-up. These receptors were taken from a male donor with early-stage non-small cell lung cancer. Both conserved end residues are part of each CDR3. D genes are given only for firm matches. Size is stated for part of the rows, as once, few or many counts, or as a class when the clone is expanded.

>TRBJ1-5|TRBV10-3|.|.
CAISWSSDGQPQHF
TGTGCCATCAGTTGGTCGTCGGACGGTCAGCCCCAGCATTTT
>TRBJ2-1|TRBV3-1|many|.
CASSLDSEQFF
TGTGCCAGCAGCCTAGACAGTGAGCAGTTCTTC
>TRBJ2-3|TRBV9|many|.
CASSPEPGDTDTQYF
TGTGCCAGCAGCCCGGAGCCAGGTGACACAGATACGCAGTATTTT
>TRBJ2-3|TRBV5-6|.|.
CASSTRTATDTQYF
TGTGCCAGCAGCACCCGGACAGCAACAGATACGCAGTATTTT
>TRBJ2-4|TRBV13|few|TRBD2
CASSTVAGANIQYF
TGTGCCAGCAGCACCGTAGCGGGAGCGAACATTCAGTACTTC
>TRBJ2-5|TRBV20-1|many|TRBD2
CSVRVRLAGVLQETQYF
TGCAGTGTTCGAGTTCGACTAGCGGGGGTCCTACAAGAGACCCAGTACTTC
>TRBJ1-1|TRBV13|.|.
CASSSGFNTEAFF
TGTGCCAGCAGCTCCGGCTTCAACACTGAAGCTTTCTTT
>TRBJ1-1|TRBV7-2|many|.
CASSSRGPTNTEAFF
TGTGCCAGCAGCTCCCGAGGGCCTACCAACACTGAAGCTTTCTTT
>TRBJ2-6|TRBV20-1|many|.
CSARDWSGSSGANVLTF
TGCAGTGCTAGAGATTGGAGTGGGAGCTCTGGGGCCAACGTCCTGACTTTC
>TRBJ1-1|TRBV9|few|.
CASSVEVFTEAFF
TGTGCCAGCAGCGTAGAGGTGTTCACTGAAGCTTTCTTT
>TRBJ2-5|TRBV10-3|.|.
CAIAYGGRETQYF
TGTGCCATTGCCTACGGGGGCAGAGAGACCCAGTACTTC
>TRBJ2-6|TRBV11-2|few|.
CASSLAGAGANVLTF
TGTGCCAGCAGCTTAGCGGGAGCAGGGGCCAACGTCCTGACTTTC
>TRBJ2-1|TRBV27|many|TRBD1
CASRTGQYNEQFF
TGTGCCAGCAGGACGGGACAGTACAATGAGCAGTTCTTC
>TRBJ1-5|TRBV7-3|many|.
CASSLMEGQPQHF
TGTGCCAGCAGCTTAATGGAGGGTCAGCCCCAGCATTTT
>TRBJ1-2|TRBV14|few|TRBD1
CASSQTRSGQGYGYTF
TGTGCCAGCAGCCAGACTAGATCCGGACAGGGGTATGGCTACACCTTC
>TRBJ2-2|TRBV2|.|.
CASSRGPNTGELFF
TGTGCCAGCAGCAGGGGACCGAACACCGGGGAGCTGTTTTTT
>TRBJ1-1|TRBV3-1|.|.
CASSQDLRGQPEAFF
TGTGCCAGCAGCCAAGATCTTCGGGGGCAGCCTGAAGCTTTCTTT
>TRBJ2-5|TRBV12-3/TRBV12-4|many|.
CASSFGEETQYF
TGTGCCAGCAGTTTTGGGGAAGAGACCCAGTACTTC
>TRBJ1-5|TRBV19|few|.
CASSIDRWGNQPQHF
TGTGCCAGTAGTATAGATCGATGGGGCAATCAGCCCCAGCATTTT
>TRBJ2-7|TRBV7-9|.|TRBD2
CASSFPAAGGYEQYF
TGTGCCAGCAGCTTCCCCGCGGCGGGGGGCTACGAGCAGTACTTC
>TRBJ2-2|TRBV6-6|few|.
CASSPRDTRNTGELFF
TGTGCCAGCAGTCCCCGGGACACTAGGAACACCGGGGAGCTGTTTTTT
>TRBJ2-7|TRBV12-3/TRBV12-4|many|TRBD1
CASSQGQGGSYEQYF
TGTGCCAGCAGCCAGGGACAGGGAGGCTCCTACGAGCAGTACTTC
>TRBJ2-7|TRBV28|.|.
CASSRYEQYF
TGTGCCAGCAGTCGCTACGAGCAGTACTTC
>TRBJ2-6|TRBV5-1|many|.
CASSLLGANVLTF
TGCGCCAGCAGCTTGTTGGGGGCCAACGTCCTGACTTTC
>TRBJ1-6|TRBV7-2|many|.
CASSLVGPMNSPLHF
TGTGCCAGCAGCTTAGTAGGCCCCATGAATTCACCCCTCCACTTT
>TRBJ1-5|TRBV5-1|many|.
CASSPTAGINQPQHF
TGCGCCAGCAGTCCTACAGCAGGGATCAATCAGCCCCAGCATTTT
>TRBJ2-1|TRBV20-1|many|TRBD2
CSAPLAGAKFF
TGCAGTGCCCCGTTAGCGGGTGCCAAGTTCTTC
>TRBJ2-1|TRBV7-2|.|TRBD1
CASSLGGNRGYEQFF
TGTGCCAGCAGCTTAGGAGGCAACAGGGGATATGAGCAGTTCTTC
>TRBJ2-7|TRBV27|many|TRBD2
CASSISSGSWYEQYF
TGTGCCAGCAGTATCTCTAGCGGGAGTTGGTACGAGCAGTACTTC
>TRBJ2-1|TRBV12-3/TRBV12-4|many|TRBD2
CASSKRTPGGNEQFF
TGTGCCAGCAGTAAACGGACCCCGGGGGGCAATGAGCAGTTCTTC
>TRBJ1-1|TRBV12-3/TRBV12-4|many|TRBD1
CASSLSGRGLEAFF
TGTGCCAGCAGTTTATCCGGCAGGGGGCTTGAAGCTTTCTTT
>TRBJ2-3|TRBV6-5|.|.
CASRGPGTDTQNF
TGTGCCTCCCGGGGCCCAGGCACAGATACGCAGAATTTT
>TRBJ2-3|TRBV7-8|many|TRBD2
CASSFRLASENTQYF
TGTGCCAGCAGCTTCCGACTAGCGAGCGAAAATACGCAGTATTTT
>TRBJ2-3|TRBV7-3|few|.
CASSPGAGTDTQYF
TGTGCCAGCAGCCCGGGGGCAGGCACAGATACGCAGTATTTT
>TRBJ2-2|TRBV12-3/TRBV12-4|few|.
CASSVTTSGLFF
TGTGCCAGCAGTGTCACAACCTCGGGGCTGTTTTTT
>TRBJ1-4|TRBV18|many|.
CASSPPSGRGREKLFF
TGTGCCAGCTCACCACCGAGCGGCAGGGGACGAGAAAAACTGTTTTTT
>TRBJ2-7|TRBV4-3|many|TRBD2
CASSQDRSSGNYEQYF
TGCGCCAGCAGCCAAGATCGTTCTAGCGGGAACTACGAGCAGTACTTC